The next 21 T cell receptor beta chains were all read from a single sample in a study of radiotherapy plus CTLA-4 blockade in lung cancer. Assay: immunoSEQ multiplex PCR; the TCRdb copy retains only in-frame clones and omits some. The table shows approximately 65,000 clones, with around 77% occurring only once. Sequencing used peripheral blood, obtained from a patient treated with radiotherapy plus ipilimumab. The receptor set was obtained from a human donor with non-small cell lung cancer who had a complete response to radiotherapy plus ipilimumab.

J is TRBJ2-1 and V is TRBV9, with a weak D call TRBD1 (5 bases). The CDR3 has 13 amino acids. Germline V gene data show CDR1 as SGDLS and CDR2 as YYNGEE. V lost 0 bases to trimming and J lost 8 bases, with 9 bases between them. Written as DNA, the CDR3 is TGTGCCAGCAGCGTAGGGGTAGGGGATGAGCAGTTCTTC. This encodes CASSVGVGDEQFF.

There are a few counts of this clone. This chain joins TRBV19 and TRBJ1-2; 7 bases map to TRBD1. The CDR3 runs to 13 residues. Looked up from germline, CDR1 is LNHDA and CDR2 is SQIVND (reference sequence). V gave up 2 bases and J gave up 3 bases; unmatched junction bases: 0. The CDR3 reads CASSIQGDYGYTF. Written as DNA, the CDR3 is TGTGCCAGTAGTATACAGGGGGACTATGGCTACACCTTC.

The rearrangement links TRBV27 to TRBJ2-2; D may be TRBD2 (5 bases). Looked up from germline, CDR1 is MNHEY and CDR2 is SMNVEV (reference sequence). The CDR3 is made up of 14 amino acids. The V and J ends lost 5 bases and 7 bases respectively, with 14 bases between them. The CDR3 DNA is TGTGCCAGCAGTCAACCGGAGAGGGTCGGGGAGCTGTTTTTT. Translated, it gives CASSQPERVGELFF.

The chain is built from TRBV7-8 and TRBJ2-1; D ambiguous. Germline CDR1 SGHVS, CDR2 FQNEAQ. The length of the CDR3 is 14 residues. Trimming cost V 2 bases and J 4 bases, with 9 bases left between them. The CDR3, as DNA: TGTGCCAGCAGCTTACAGACGGTATACAATGAGCAGTTCTTC. It translates to CASSLQTVYNEQFF. Combining the CDR3 with reference TRBV7-8 and TRBJ2-1 gives the whole variable domain GAGVSQSPRYKVAKRGQDVALRCDPISGHVSLFWYQQALGQGPEFLTYFQNEAQLDKSGLPSDRFFAERPEGSVSTLKIQRTQQEDSAVYLCASSLQTVYNEQFFGPGTRLTVL.

The V call is TRBV6-6, the J call TRBJ2-7; possible D gene TRBD1, 6 bases. The germline CDR1 and CDR2 sequences are MNHNY and SVGAGI (reference sequence). The CDR3 sequence is 13 residues long. With 6 bases removed from V and 2 bases from J, the gap between germline ends came to 11 bases. CDR3 sequence: CASSQGQTYEQYF. The CDR3 nucleotides read TGTGCCAGCAGCCAAGGACAGACCTACGAGCAGTACTTC.

V is TRBV6-5 and J is TRBJ2-7; TRBD2 aligns across 7 bases. The CDR3 consists of 15 residues. J gave up 2 bases and V 7 bases, and 11 bases lay outside the gene matches. The germline gives CDR1 MNHEY, CDR2 SVGAGI. DNA of the CDR3: TGTGCCAGCACCAAAAGCGGGGACCCCACCTACGAGCAGTACTTC. Translated, it gives CASTKSGDPTYEQYF.

The chain employs TRBV5-4 and TRBJ2-3; D remains ambiguous. The CDR3 length is 15 residues. V was trimmed by 1 base and J by 4 bases, leaving 13 bases between them. CDR1 and CDR2 from the germline V gene are SGHNT and YYREEE (reference sequence). The CDR3 region has the DNA TGTGCCAGCAGCTTGTGGGCTTTTGGTCCAGATACGCAGTATTTT. Translation gives CASSLWAFGPDTQYF.

V usage is TRBV30 and J usage is TRBJ1-2; no clear D gene. The CDR3 runs to 11 residues. CDR1 is GTSNPN, CDR2 SVGIG, per germline (reference sequence). The V gene lost 4 bases and the J gene lost 7 bases, with 10 bases spanning the gap. This chain's CDR3 is CAWNRVAGYTF. Here the CDR3 DNA reads TGTGCCTGGAACCGGGTTGCTGGCTACACCTTC.

This chain joins TRBV5-1 and TRBJ2-7; D is possibly TRBD1 (6 bases). CDR1 and CDR2 from the germline V gene are SGHRS and YFSETQ. Trimming stripped 4 bases from V and 6 bases from J, with 11 bases between. CDR3 length: 12 amino acids. For the CDR3, the DNA is TGCGCCAGCAGCATCGGACAGATCGAGCAGTACGTC. Translation: CASSIGQIEQYV.

The gene calls are TRBV30 and TRBJ2-1; a weak D match, TRBD2 (6 bases). CDR3 length: 14 residues. Germline lookup yields CDR1 GTSNPN and CDR2 SVGIG (reference sequence). Trimming shortened V by 0 bases and J by 4 bases, and 10 bases separated the two germline ends. The CDR3 loop reads CAWSVGGAYNEQFF. CDR3 DNA: TGTGCCTGGAGTGTGGGCGGGGCTTACAATGAGCAGTTCTTC.

This clone was found a few times. The chain couples TRBV21-1 to TRBJ2-7; the D segment call TRBD2 is taken from the table without a DNA check. TRBV21-1 is an annotated pseudogene. CDR3 size: 18 residues. DNA for the CDR3: TGTGCCAGCAGCAAAGTAAGAGCTAGCGGGACTTCCCGCTACGAGCAGTACGTC. Amino acid sequence: CASSKVRASGTSRYEQYV.

The V call is TRBV9, the J call TRBJ2-3; D call uncertain. V gave up 4 bases and J gave up 2 bases, with 14 bases separating them. The CDR3 loop spans 15 amino acids. Germline values: CDR1 SGDLS, CDR2 YYNGEE. This chain's CDR3 is CASSSQLDPTDTQYF. For the CDR3, the DNA is TGTGCCAGCAGCTCCCAACTGGACCCCACAGATACGCAGTATTTT.

The V and J genes are TRBV18 and TRBJ2-3, with 12 bases lining up with TRBD2. Germline V gene lookup returns CDR1 KGHSH and CDR2 LQKENI. This CDR3 has 17 residues. Trimming took 3 bases from V and 4 from J; bases not matched to a gene: 8. The CDR3 sequence: CASSPPGLAGKADTQYF. CDR3 coding DNA: TGTGCCAGCTCACCCCCAGGACTAGCGGGAAAGGCAGATACGCAGTATTTT.

The gene calls are TRBV19 and TRBJ1-1; D unclear. The germline V gene encodes CDR1 LNHDA and CDR2 SQIVND (reference sequence). The germline V and J ends were trimmed by 4 bases and 1 base, with 13 bases remaining between them. This CDR3 region has 15 residues. CDR3 loop: CASSTAGKPNTEAFF. DNA of the CDR3: TGTGCCAGTAGTACCGCTGGAAAACCGAACACTGAAGCTTTCTTT.

This chain joins TRBV18 and TRBJ1-1, with D tentatively TRBD1 (6 bases). In germline, CDR1 is KGHSH, CDR2 LQKENI. V was trimmed by 3 bases and J by 8 bases, leaving 13 bases between them. This CDR3 has 13 amino acids. The DNA of the CDR3 is TGTGCCAGCTCACCCCGGGGGCGTGAAGAAGCTTTCTTT. This codes for CASSPRGREEAFF.

This clone was observed a few times. This same CDR3 is encoded by further DNA sequences in the sample. The chain carries TRBV7-9 and TRBJ1-4; possibly TRBD1 for D (5 bases). CDR1 SEHNR and CDR2 FQNEAQ come from the germline V gene (reference sequence). There are 14 residues in the CDR3. The ends were cut back, 5 bases at V and 0 bases at J, with 7 bases in the middle. CDR3 sequence (DNA): TGTGCCAGCAGCCGCAGGGCAACTAATGAAAAACTGTTTTTT. Its translation: CASSRRATNEKLFF. The whole variable domain, remainder taken from reference TRBV7-9 and TRBJ1-4, is DTGVSQNPRHKITKRGQNVTFRCDPISEHNRLYWYRQTLGQGPEFLTYFQNEAQLEKSRLLSDRFSAERPKGSFSTLEIQRTEQGDSAMYLCASSRRATNEKLFFGSGTQLSVL.

The chain uses TRBV7-9 and TRBJ1-1, with D perhaps TRBD1 (6 bases). The CDR3 is 14 amino acids. Germline V gene sequence: CDR1 SEHNR, CDR2 FQNEAQ (reference sequence). V lost 2 bases and J 5 bases, leaving 12 bases between the germline ends. CDR3 bases: TGTGCCAGCAGCTTACAGGGAGGGGGAACTGAAGCTTTCTTT. Protein: CASSLQGGGTEAFF.

This chain connects TRBV30 to TRBJ2-2; TRBD1 agrees at 7 bases. V was pared by 4 bases and J by 2 bases, with 4 bases of the junction left unmatched. The CDR3 length is 14 residues. In germline, CDR1 is GTSNPN, CDR2 SVGIG (reference sequence). The DNA for the CDR3 is TGTGCCTGGACCGGGACAGCTAACACCGGGGAGCTGTTTTTT. It is translated as CAWTGTANTGELFF.

The chain couples TRBV7-9 to TRBJ1-2; TRBD1 agrees at 9 bases. V dropped 3 bases and J dropped 0; count of bases not matched to a gene: 2. Germline V lookup: CDR1 SEHNR, CDR2 FQNEAQ (reference sequence). CDR3 length: 15 residues. In DNA, the CDR3 is TGTGCCAGCAGCTTGGACAGGGGAGCTAACTATGGCTACACCTTC. It translates to CASSLDRGANYGYTF.

The chain recombines TRBV11-3 with TRBJ1-1; TRBD1 might be the D (6 bases). V shed 3 bases and J shed 10 bases, with 15 bases lying between them. The CDR3 has 13 amino acids. Germline V CDR1 and CDR2: SGHNT, YENEEA. The CDR3 nucleotides read TGTGCCAGCAGCTTTTTGTTGGGACAAGGAGCTTTCTTT. Its protein product is CASSFLLGQGAFF. The full variable domain, its missing parts supplied by reference TRBV11-3 and TRBJ1-1, is EAGVVQSPRYKIIEKKQPVAFWCNPISGHNTLYWYLQNLGQGPELLIRYENEEAVDDSQLPKDRFSAERLKGVDSTLKIQPAELGDSAVYLCASSFLLGQGAFFGQGTRLTVV.

V gene TRBV28 combines with J gene TRBJ2-2; 7 nucleotides agree with TRBD2. Losses at the gene ends were 4 bases for V and 4 bases for J; bases not matched to a gene: 3. Germline V gives CDR1 MDHEN, CDR2 SYDVKM. The CDR3 contains 14 residues. CDR3 region: CASSSSGGTGELFF. CDR3 nucleotide sequence: TGTGCCAGCAGTTCGTCGGGGGGCACCGGGGAGCTGTTTTTT.